This T cell receptor beta chain was obtained from a study of OX40 agonist ivuxolimab in advanced cancers. V lost 3 bases, J lost 2 bases, and 5 bases stayed unmatched. The CDR3 loop spans 15 amino acids. Germline CDR1 is MGHRA and CDR2 is YSYEKL. The assay was immunoSEQ multiplex PCR, and TCRdb's table has in-frame clones only and misses some. The data contain about 70,000 clones, around 80% of them seen just once; the ten biggest clones take up about 5%. The investigators sampled blood at baseline, at cycle 4 day 1, and at cycle 7 day 1. Specimen: CD4+ or CD8+ T cells sorted from blood, collected in a trial of the OX40 agonist ivuxolimab. This clonotype was obtained from an adult with an advanced solid tumor such as melanoma, head and neck, liver or kidney cancer. The chain employs TRBV4-1 and TRBJ2-7; 9 positions agree with TRBD2. The DNA for the CDR3 is TGCGCCAGCAGCCAGACGGGACTAGCTCCCTACGAGCAGTACTTC. Its translation is CASSQTGLAPYEQYF.